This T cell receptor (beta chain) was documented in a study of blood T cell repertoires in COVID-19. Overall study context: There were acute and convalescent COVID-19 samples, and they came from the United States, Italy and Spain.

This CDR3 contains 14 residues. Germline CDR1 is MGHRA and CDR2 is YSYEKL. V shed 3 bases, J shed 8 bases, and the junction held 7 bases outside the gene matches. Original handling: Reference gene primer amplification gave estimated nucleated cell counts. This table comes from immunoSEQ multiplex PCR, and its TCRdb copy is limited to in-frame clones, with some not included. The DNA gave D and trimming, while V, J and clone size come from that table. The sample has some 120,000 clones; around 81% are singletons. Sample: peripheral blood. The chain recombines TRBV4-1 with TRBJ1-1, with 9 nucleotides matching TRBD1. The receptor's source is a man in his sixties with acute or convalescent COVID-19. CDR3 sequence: CASSHRDRDGEAFF. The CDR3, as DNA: TGCGCCAGCAGCCACCGGGACAGGGATGGAGAAGCTTTCTTT.